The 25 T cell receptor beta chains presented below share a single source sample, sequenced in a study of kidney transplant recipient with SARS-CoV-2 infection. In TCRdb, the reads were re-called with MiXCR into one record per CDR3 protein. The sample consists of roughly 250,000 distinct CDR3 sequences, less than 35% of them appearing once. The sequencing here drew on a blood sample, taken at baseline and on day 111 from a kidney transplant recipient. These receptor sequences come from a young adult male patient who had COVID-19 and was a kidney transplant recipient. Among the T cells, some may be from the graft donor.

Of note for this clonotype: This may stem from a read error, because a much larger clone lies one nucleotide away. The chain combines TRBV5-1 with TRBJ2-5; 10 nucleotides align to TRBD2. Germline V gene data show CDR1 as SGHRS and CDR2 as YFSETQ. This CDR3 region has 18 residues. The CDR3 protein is CASSLRSGRAWNQETQCF. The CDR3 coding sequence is TGCGCCAGCAGCTTGAGGAGCGGGAGGGCCTGGAACCAAGAGACCCAGTGCTTC.

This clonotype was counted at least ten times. CDR3 bases: TGTGCCAGCAGCTGGTTATCCAGAGACGGAAAGACCTATGGCTACACCTTC. It encodes CASSWLSRDGKTYGYTF. This sequence joins TRBV7-2 and TRBJ1-2; no clear D. The CDR3 is 17 residues long. Trimming took 4 bases from V and 4 from J, leaving 22 bases between them. CDR1 and CDR2 from the germline V gene are SGHTA and FQGNSA.

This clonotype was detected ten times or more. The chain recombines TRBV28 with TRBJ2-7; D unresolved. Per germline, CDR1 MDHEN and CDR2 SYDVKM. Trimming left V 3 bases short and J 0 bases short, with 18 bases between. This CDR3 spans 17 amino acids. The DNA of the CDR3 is TGTGCCAGCAGTTTCAAGGTCGGTACCCCTATCTCCTACGAGCAGTACTTC. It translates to CASSFKVGTPISYEQYF.

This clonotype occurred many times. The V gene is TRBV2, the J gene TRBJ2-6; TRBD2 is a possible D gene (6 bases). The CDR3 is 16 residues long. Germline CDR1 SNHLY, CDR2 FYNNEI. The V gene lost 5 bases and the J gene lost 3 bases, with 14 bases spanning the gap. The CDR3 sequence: CASSRTGVGGANVLTF. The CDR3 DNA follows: TGTGCCAGCAGTCGAACGGGGGTGGGTGGGGCCAACGTCCTGACTTTC.

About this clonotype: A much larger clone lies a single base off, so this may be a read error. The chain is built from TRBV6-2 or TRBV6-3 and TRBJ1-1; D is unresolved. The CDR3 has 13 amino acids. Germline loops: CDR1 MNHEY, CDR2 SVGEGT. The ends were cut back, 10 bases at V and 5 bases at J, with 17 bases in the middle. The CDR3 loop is CATNHGERTEAFF. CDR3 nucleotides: TGTGCCACCAATCACGGGGAAAGGACTGAAGCTTTCTTT.

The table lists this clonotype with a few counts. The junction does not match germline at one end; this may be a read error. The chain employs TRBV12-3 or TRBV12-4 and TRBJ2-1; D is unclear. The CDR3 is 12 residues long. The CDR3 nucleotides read TGTGCCAGCAGCTTAGACTACAATGAGCAGTTCTTC. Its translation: CASSLDYNEQFF.

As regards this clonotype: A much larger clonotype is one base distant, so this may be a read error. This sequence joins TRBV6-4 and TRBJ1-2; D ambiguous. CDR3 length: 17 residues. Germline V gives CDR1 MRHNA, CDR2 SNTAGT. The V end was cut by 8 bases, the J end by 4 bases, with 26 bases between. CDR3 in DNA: TGTGCCAGCGGTTGCGTCGTCTCACACGGAAAGACCTATGGCTACACCTTC. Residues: CASGCVVSHGKTYGYTF.

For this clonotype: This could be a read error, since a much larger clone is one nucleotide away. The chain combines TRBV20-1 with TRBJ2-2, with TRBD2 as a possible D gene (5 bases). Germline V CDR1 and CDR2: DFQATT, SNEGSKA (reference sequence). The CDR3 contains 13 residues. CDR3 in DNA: TGCAGTGCTAGACTACTTACCACCGGGGAGCTGTCTTTT. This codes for CSARLLTTGELSF.

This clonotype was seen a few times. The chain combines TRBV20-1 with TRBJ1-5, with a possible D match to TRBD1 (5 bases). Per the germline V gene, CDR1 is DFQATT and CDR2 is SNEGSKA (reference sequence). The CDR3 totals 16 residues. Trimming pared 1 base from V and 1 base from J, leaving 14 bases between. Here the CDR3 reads CSARVGGERSNQPQHF. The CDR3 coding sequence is TGCAGTGCTAGAGTCGGAGGGGAGAGAAGCAATCAGCCCCAGCATTTT.

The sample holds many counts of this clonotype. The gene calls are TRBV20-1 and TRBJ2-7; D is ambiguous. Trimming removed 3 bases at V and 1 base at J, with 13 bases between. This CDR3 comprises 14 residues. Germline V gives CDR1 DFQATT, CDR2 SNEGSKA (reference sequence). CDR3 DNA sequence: TGCAGTGCTAGGGACCAGCCCCCATCCTACGAGCAGTACTTC. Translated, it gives CSARDQPPSYEQYF.

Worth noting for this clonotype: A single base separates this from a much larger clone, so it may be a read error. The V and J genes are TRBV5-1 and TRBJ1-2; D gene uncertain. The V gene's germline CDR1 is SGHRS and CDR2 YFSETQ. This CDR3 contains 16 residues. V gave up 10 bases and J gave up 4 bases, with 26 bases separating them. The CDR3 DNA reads TGCGCCCGCGTCACACGATCGGTTCGAAAGACCTATGGCTACACCTTC. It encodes CARVTRSVRKTYGYTF.

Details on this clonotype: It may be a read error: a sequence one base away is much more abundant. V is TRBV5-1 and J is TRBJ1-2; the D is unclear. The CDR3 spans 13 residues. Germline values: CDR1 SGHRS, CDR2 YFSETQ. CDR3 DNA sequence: TGCGCCAGCAGCGGTGGCAGGCGCTATGACTACACCTTC. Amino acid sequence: CASSGGRRYDYTF.

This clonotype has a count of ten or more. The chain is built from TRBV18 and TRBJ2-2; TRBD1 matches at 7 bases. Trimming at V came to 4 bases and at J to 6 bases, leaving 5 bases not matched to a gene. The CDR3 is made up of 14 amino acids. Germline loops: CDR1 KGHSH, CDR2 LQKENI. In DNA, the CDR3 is TGTGCCAGCTCACAAACAGGGGAGCCCGGGGAGCTGTTTTTT. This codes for CASSQTGEPGELFF.

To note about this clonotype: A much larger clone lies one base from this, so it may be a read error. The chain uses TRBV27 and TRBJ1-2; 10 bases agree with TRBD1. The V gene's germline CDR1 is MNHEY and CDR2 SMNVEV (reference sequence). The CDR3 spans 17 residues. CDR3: CVSSGRDRGRLSYGYTF. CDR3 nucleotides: TGTGTCAGCAGTGGACGGGACAGGGGACGCCTGAGCTATGGCTACACCTTC.

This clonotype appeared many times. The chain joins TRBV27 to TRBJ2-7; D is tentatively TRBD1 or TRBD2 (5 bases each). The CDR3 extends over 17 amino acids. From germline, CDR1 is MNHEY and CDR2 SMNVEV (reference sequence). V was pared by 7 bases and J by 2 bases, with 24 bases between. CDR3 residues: CASTSWATGTMAYEQYF. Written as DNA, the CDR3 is TGTGCCAGCACCTCTTGGGCCACCGGGACGATGGCCTACGAGCAGTACTTC.

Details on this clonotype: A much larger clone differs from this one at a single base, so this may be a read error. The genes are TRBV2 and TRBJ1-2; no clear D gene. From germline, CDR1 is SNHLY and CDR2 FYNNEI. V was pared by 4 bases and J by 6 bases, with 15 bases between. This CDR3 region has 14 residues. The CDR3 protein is CASSGLLPAHGYTF. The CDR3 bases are TGTGCCAGCAGTGGATTACTCCCGGCCCATGGCTACACCTTC.

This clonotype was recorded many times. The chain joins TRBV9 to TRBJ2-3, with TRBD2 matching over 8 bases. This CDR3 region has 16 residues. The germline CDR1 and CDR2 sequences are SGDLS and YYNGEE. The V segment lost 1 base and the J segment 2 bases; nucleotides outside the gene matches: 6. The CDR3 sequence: CASSVMAGGSTDTQYF. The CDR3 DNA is TGTGCCAGCAGCGTAATGGCGGGGGGATCCACAGATACGCAGTATTTT.

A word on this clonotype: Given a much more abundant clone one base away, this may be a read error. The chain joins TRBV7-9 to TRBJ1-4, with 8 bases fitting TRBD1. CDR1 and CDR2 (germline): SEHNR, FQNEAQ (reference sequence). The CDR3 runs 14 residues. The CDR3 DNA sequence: TGTGCCAACAGCTTGACAGGGGTGGAAGAAAAACTGTTTTTT. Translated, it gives CANSLTGVEEKLFF.

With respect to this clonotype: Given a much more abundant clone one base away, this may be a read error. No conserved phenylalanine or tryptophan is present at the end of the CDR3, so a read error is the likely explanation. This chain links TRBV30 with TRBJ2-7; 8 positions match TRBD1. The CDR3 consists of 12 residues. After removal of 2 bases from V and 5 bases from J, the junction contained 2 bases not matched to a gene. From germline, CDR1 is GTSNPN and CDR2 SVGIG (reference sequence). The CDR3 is CAWSTTGDEQYL. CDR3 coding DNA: TGTGCCTGGAGTACGACAGGGGACGAGCAGTACCTC.

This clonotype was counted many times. CDR3 amino acids: CASSPGPGGARNEQFF. CDR3 in DNA: TGTGCCAGCAGCCCCGGTCCAGGGGGTGCGCGTAATGAGCAGTTCTTC. V is TRBV9 and J is TRBJ2-1, with 7 bases fitting TRBD1. The germline V gene has CDR1 SGDLS and CDR2 YYNGEE. V lost 4 bases, J lost 7 bases, and 14 bases stayed unmatched. CDR3 length: 16 amino acids.

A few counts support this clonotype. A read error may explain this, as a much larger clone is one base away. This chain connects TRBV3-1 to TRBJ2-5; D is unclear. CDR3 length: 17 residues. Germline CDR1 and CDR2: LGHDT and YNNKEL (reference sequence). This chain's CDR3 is CANSPSVPISFSETQYF. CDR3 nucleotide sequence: TGTGCCAACAGCCCTTCAGTTCCCATTTCTTTCTCTGAGACCCAGTACTTC.

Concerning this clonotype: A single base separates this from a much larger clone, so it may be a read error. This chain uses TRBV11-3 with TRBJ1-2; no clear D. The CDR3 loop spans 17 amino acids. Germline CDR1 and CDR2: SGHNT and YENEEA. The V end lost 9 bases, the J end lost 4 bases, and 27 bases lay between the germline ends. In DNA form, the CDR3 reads TGTGCCAGGAGCGAGAGTCACGATCTCGGAAAGACCTATGGCTACACCTTC. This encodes CARSESHDLGKTYGYTF. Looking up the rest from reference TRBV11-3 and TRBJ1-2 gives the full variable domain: EAGVVQSPRYKIIEKKQPVAFWCNPISGHNTLYWYLQNLGQGPELLIRYENEEAVDDSQLPKDRFSAERLKGVDSTLKIQPAELGDSAVYLCARSESHDLGKTYGYTFGSGTRLTVV.

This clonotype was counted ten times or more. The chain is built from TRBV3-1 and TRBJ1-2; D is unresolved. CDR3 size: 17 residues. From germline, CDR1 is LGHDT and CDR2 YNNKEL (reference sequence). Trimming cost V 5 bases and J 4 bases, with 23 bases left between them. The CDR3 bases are TGTGCCAGCAGCGATTACATCACCCTTCGAAAGACCTATGGCTACACCTTC. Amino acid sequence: CASSDYITLRKTYGYTF.

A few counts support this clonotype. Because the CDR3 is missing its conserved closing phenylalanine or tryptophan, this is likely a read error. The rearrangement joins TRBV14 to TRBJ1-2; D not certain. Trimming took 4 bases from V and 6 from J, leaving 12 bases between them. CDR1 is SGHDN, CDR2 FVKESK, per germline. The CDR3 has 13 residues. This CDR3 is CASSPRTGDGYTL. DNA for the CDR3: TGTGCCAGCAGCCCTAGGACGGGTGATGGCTACACCCTC.

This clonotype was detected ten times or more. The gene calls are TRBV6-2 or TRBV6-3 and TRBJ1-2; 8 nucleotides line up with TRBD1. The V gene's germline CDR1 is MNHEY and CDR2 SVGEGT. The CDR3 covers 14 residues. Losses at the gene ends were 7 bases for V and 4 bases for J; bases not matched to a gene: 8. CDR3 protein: CASILDRAIYGYTF. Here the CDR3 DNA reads TGTGCCAGCATATTGGACAGGGCGATCTATGGCTACACCTTC.